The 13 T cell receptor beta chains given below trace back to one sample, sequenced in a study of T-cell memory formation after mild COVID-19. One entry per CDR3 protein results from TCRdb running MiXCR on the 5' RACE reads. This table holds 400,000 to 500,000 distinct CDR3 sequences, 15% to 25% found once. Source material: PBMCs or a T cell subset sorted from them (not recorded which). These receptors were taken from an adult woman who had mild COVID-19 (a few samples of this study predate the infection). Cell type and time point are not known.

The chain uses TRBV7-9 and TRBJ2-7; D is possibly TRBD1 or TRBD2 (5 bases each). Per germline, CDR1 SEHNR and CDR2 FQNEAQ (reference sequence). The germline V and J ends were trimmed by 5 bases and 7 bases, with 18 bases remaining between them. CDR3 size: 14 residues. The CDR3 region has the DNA TGTGCCAGCAGCACCTCCGGGGCCTGGGGAGAGCAGTACTTC. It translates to CASSTSGAWGEQYF.

CDR3 bases: TGTGCCAGTAGTAGGCCCGGGACAGACTATGGCTACACCTTC. Protein sequence: CASSRPGTDYGYTF. V gene TRBV19 combines with J gene TRBJ1-2, with 7 positions matching TRBD1. Germline CDR1 is LNHDA and CDR2 is SQIVND (reference sequence). The trim removed 4 bases at V and 3 bases at J, leaving 5 bases unmatched. There are 14 residues in the CDR3.

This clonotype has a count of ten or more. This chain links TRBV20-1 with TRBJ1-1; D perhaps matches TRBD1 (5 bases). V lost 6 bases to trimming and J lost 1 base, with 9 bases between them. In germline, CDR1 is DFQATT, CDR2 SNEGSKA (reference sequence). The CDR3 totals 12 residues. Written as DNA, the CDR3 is TGCAGTGCCGGGCAGGGGAACACTGAAGCTTTCTTT. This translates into CSAGQGNTEAFF.

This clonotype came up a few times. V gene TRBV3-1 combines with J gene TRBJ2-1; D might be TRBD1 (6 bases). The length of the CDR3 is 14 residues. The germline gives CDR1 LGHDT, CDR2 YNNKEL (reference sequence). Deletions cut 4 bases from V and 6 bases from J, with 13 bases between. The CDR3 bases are TGTGCCAGCAGCCCCTCTGGACAGCTCAATGAGCAGTTCTTC. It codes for CASSPSGQLNEQFF.

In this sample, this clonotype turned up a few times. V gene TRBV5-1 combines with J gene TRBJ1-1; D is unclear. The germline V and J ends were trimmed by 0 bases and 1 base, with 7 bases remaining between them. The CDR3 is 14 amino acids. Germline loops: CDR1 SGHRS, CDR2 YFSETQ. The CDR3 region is CASSLVGENTEAFF. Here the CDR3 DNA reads TGCGCCAGCAGCTTGGTCGGCGAGAACACTGAAGCTTTCTTT.

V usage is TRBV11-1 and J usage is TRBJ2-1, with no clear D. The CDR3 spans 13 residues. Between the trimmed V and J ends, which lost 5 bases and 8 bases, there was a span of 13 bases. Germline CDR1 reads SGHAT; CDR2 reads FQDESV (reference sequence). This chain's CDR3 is CASSTHLGDEQFF. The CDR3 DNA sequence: TGTGCCAGCAGCACCCACCTTGGGGATGAGCAGTTCTTC.

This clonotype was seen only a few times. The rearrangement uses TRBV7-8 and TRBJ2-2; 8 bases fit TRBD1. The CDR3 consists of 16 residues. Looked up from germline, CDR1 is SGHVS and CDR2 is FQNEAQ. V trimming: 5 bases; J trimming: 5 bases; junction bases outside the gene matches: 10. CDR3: CASSKRPGQGTGELFF. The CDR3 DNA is TGTGCCAGCAGCAAGAGACCCGGACAGGGAACCGGGGAGCTGTTTTTT.

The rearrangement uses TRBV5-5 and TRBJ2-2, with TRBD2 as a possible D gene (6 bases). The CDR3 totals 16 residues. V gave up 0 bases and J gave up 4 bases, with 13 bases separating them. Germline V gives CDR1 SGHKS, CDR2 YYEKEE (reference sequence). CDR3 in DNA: TGTGCCAGCAGCTTGGGTATAGGGAGGACCACCGGGGAGCTGTTTTTT. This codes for CASSLGIGRTTGELFF.

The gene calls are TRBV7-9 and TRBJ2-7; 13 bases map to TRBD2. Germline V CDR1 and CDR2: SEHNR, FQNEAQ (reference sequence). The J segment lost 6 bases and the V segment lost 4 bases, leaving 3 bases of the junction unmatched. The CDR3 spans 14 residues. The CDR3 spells CASSSGTSGTEQYF. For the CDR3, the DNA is TGTGCCAGCAGCTCCGGGACTAGCGGGACCGAGCAGTACTTC. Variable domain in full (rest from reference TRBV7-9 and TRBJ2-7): DTGVSQNPRHKITKRGQNVTFRCDPISEHNRLYWYRQTLGQGPEFLTYFQNEAQLEKSRLLSDRFSAERPKGSFSTLEIQRTEQGDSAMYLCASSSGTSGTEQYFGPGTRLTVT.

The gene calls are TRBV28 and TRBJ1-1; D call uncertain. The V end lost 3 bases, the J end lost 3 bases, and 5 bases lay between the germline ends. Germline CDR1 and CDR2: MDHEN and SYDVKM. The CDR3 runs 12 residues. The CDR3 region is CASSFGHTEAFF. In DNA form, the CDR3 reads TGTGCCAGCAGTTTCGGTCACACTGAAGCTTTCTTT.

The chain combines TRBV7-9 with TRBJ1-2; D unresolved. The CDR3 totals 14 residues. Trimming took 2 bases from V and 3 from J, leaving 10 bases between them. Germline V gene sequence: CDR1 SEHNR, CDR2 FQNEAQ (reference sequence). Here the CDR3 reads CASSLIPADYGYTF. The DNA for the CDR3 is TGTGCCAGCAGCTTAATTCCCGCGGACTATGGCTACACCTTC. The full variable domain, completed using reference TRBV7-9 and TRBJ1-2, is DTGVSQNPRHKITKRGQNVTFRCDPISEHNRLYWYRQTLGQGPEFLTYFQNEAQLEKSRLLSDRFSAERPKGSFSTLEIQRTEQGDSAMYLCASSLIPADYGYTFGSGTRLTVV.

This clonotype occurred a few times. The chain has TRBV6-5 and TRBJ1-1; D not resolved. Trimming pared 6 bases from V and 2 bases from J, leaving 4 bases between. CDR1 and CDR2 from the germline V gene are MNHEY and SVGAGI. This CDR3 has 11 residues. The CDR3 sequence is CASRHNTEAFF. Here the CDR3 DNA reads TGTGCCAGCAGACATAACACTGAAGCTTTCTTT.

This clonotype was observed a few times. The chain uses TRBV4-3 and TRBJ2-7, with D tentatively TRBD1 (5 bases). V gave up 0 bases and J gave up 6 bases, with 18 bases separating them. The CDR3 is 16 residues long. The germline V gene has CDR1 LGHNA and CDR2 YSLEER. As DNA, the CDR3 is TGCGCCAGCAGCCAAGATAGGGGCCCCACGGCTAGCGAGCAGTACTTC. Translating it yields CASSQDRGPTASEQYF.